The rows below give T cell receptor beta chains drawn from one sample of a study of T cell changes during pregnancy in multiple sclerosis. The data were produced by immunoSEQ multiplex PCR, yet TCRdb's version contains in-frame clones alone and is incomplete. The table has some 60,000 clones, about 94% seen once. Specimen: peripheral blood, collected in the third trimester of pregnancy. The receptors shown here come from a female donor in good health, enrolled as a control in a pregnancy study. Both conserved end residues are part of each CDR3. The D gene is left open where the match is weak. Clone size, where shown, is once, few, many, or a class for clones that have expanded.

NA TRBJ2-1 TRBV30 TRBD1 TGTGCCTGGAGCCCTGGGACAGGGTTAAGGAATGAGCAGTTCTTC CAWSPGTGLRNEQFF
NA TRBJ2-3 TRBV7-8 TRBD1 TGTGCCAGCAGCGTCGACAGGGCTGAAGATACGCAGTATTTT CASSVDRAEDTQYF
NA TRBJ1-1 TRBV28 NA TGTGCCAGCAGTTTTAGGATTCTGACCGAGGCGGACACTGAAGCTTTCTTT CASSFRILTEADTEAFF
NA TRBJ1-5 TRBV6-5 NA TGTGCCAGCACCACAAGCCCAGGTCAGCCCCAGCATTTT CASTTSPGQPQHF
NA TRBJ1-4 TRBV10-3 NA TGTGCCATCAGTGAGTCTCGGGAAGGCGCAACTAATGAAAAACTGTTTTTT CAISESREGATNEKLFF
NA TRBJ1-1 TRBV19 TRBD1 TGTGCCAGTAGTATAGGGACAGGGAGGACTGAAGCTTTCTTT CASSIGTGRTEAFF
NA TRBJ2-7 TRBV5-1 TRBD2 TGCGCCAGCAAATCCGGGACTAGCGGCTACGAGCAGTACTTC CASKSGTSGYEQYF
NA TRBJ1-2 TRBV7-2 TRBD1 TGTGCCAGCAGCTCCATTTCCCCGGGACAGAACTATGGCTACACCTTC CASSSISPGQNYGYTF
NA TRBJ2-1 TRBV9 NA TGTGCCAGCAGCGTAGCTACAGGGCGAGGGTACAATGAGCAGTTCTTC CASSVATGRGYNEQFF
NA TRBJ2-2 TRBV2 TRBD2 TGTGCCAGCAACGCGGGAGGCACCGGGGAGCTGTTTTTT CASNAGGTGELFF
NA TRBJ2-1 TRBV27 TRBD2 TGTGCCAGCACCCGTTTCGGGCGGGAGGGCCCTGAGCAGTTCTTC CASTRFGREGPEQFF
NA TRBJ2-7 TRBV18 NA TGTGCCAGCTCACTGAACAGGGGGGGGTCCTACGAGCAGTACTTC CASSLNRGGSYEQYF
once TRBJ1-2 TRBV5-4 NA TGTGCCAGCAGCTTGGATAGCGAGAGCCATGGCTACACCTTC CASSLDSESHGYTF
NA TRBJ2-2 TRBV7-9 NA TGTGCCAGCAGCTTAGAGGTGACTATCGGCGGGGAGCTGTTTTTT CASSLEVTIGGELFF
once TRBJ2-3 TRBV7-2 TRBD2 TGTGCCAGCAGCGAACAAGGGACTAGTTCAGATACGCAGTATTTT CASSEQGTSSDTQYF